Below are 3 T cell receptor beta chains sequenced from a single sample in a study of T cell clonality in common variable immunodeficiency. TCRdb keeps only in-frame clones here, not all; method: immunoSEQ multiplex PCR. The sample has under 65,000 clones, none seen only once. Sequencing input: peripheral blood mononuclear cells. Every receptor here comes from a person aged 18 to 70 in good health.

This clone showed up many times. The CDR3 end lies 3 residues beyond the end of the read and is filled in from the germline J gene. The chain combines TRBV7-7 with TRBJ1-4; D possibly corresponds to TRBD1 (5 bases). Germline V gene lookup returns CDR1 SSHAT and CDR2 FNYEAQ (reference sequence). V lost 5 bases to trimming and J lost 8 bases, with 18 bases between them. This CDR3 has 15 amino acids. The CDR3 bases that were read are TGTGCCAGCAGCCCCGGACCGACAGTAGTCGAAAAA. It encodes CASSPGPTVVEK. The complete CDR3 protein is CASSPGPTVVEKLFF.

In its sample, this clone was seen many times. The read falls 3 residues short of the CDR3 end, and the missing part is taken from the germline J gene. The J gene is TRBJ2-7, the V gene TRBV18; 9 bases align to TRBD1. Germline CDR1 and CDR2: KGHSH and LQKENI. V was clipped by 4 bases and J by 6 bases; unmatched bases: 1. The CDR3 has 12 residues. The covered CDR3 bases are TGTGCCAGCTCACAACAGGGGGCCGAG. Its translation: CASSQQGAE. The CDR3 in full is CASSQQGAEQYF.

There are a few counts of this clone. The DNA ends 3 residues before the CDR3 does, and the rest of the CDR3 is filled in from the germline J gene. This rearrangement joins TRBV2 to TRBJ2-1; TRBD1 matches at 7 bases. Trimming cost V 9 bases and J 8 bases; bases outside gene matches: 13. The CDR3 is 14 amino acids. Germline-derived CDR1 and CDR2 are SNHLY and FYNNEI. CDR3 DNA, as far as it was read: TGTGCCAGTTCGGACTTTTACAGGGGTGATGAG. It codes for CASSDFYRGDE. The whole CDR3 sequence reads CASSDFYRGDEQFF.